Listed here are 27 T cell receptor beta chains from one sample, sequenced in a study of T cells in Graves' hyperthyroidism and ophthalmopathy. TCR beta CDR3 region amplification was performed from RNA transcripts. HTBI primers drove first-round RT-PCR of the TCR CDR3. TCRdb re-called the multiplex PCR reads with MiXCR, one entry per CDR3 protein. In the table there are 500,000 to 600,000 distinct CDR3 sequences, 20% of which are singletons. Material: blood. These receptors were obtained from a man aged 35-49 years with Graves' ophthalmopathy.

V usage is TRBV10-3 and J usage is TRBJ2-3, with 10 bases fitting TRBD2. The germline gives CDR1 ENHRY, CDR2 SYGVKD. The CDR3 is 14 amino acids. The J segment lost 5 bases and the V segment lost 5 bases, leaving 4 bases of the junction unmatched. CDR3 coding DNA: TGTGCCATCAGTAGCGGGGGGGCTGTAGATACGCAGTATTTT. Translation gives CAISSGGAVDTQYF.

J is TRBJ2-1 and V is TRBV12-3 or TRBV12-4; D not certain. This CDR3 has 15 amino acids. V was trimmed by 3 bases and J by 0 bases, leaving 9 bases between them. This chain's CDR3 is CASSFSHNSYNEQFF. The CDR3, as DNA: TGTGCCAGCAGTTTTTCCCATAACTCCTACAATGAGCAGTTCTTC.

The rearrangement joins TRBV19 to TRBJ2-5, with 9 bases aligning to TRBD2. This CDR3 region has 21 residues. The junction had 29 bases not matched to a gene; V was cut back by 9 bases and J by 3 bases. Germline values: CDR1 LNHDA, CDR2 SQIVND (reference sequence). In DNA form, the CDR3 reads TGTGCCAGCAGCAGGCTGGACCTGAGCAGTAGGGACCCTAGCGGGGAAGAGACCCAGTACTTC. This sequence encodes CASSRLDLSSRDPSGEETQYF.

This chain uses TRBV15 with TRBJ2-7, with a possible D match to TRBD2 (5 bases). The V and J ends lost 0 bases and 6 bases respectively, with 15 bases between them. The CDR3 extends over 15 amino acids. CDR1 and CDR2 (germline): LNHNV, YYDKDF (reference sequence). The CDR3 loop is CATSRDRYTSSEQYF. As DNA, the CDR3 is TGTGCCACCAGCAGAGATCGATATACTAGTTCCGAGCAGTACTTC.

This chain connects TRBV6-2 or TRBV6-3 to TRBJ2-2, with 7 positions matching TRBD2. Germline CDR1 MNHEY, CDR2 SVGEGT. This CDR3 has 15 residues. Germline trimming cut 5 bases from V and 3 bases from J; bases unmatched to any gene: 6. As DNA, the CDR3 is TGTGCCAGCAGTAAACAAGCGGGGTACACCGGGGAGCTGTTTTTT. Translating gives CASSKQAGYTGELFF.

Turning to this clonotype: This may stem from a read error, because a much larger clone lies one nucleotide away. The gene calls are TRBV6-2 or TRBV6-3 and TRBJ1-5; possibly TRBD1 for D (5 bases). Germline V lookup: CDR1 MNHEY, CDR2 SVGEGT. CDR3 length: 15 residues. Trimming took 5 bases from V and 3 from J, leaving 14 bases between them. CDR3: CASSLRKDNNQPQHF. CDR3 nucleotides: TGTGCCAGCAGTCTGAGAAAGGACAACAATCAGCCCCAGCATTTT.

This clonotype appeared a few times. The V gene is TRBV5-1, the J gene TRBJ2-1, with D tentatively TRBD2 (5 bases). V dropped 1 base and J dropped 3 bases, with 14 bases sitting between them. Germline CDR1 SGHRS, CDR2 YFSETQ. The CDR3 runs to 16 residues. DNA for the CDR3: TGCGCCAGCAGCTTGTATCGGGAAGTTGGCTACAATGAGCAGTTCTTC. Encoded protein: CASSLYREVGYNEQFF.

This sequence joins TRBV9 and TRBJ2-7; D is unclear. Trimming took 3 bases from V and 6 from J, leaving 13 bases between them. This CDR3 contains 13 residues. Germline V lookup: CDR1 SGDLS, CDR2 YYNGEE. CDR3 protein: CASSATLRSEQYF. The CDR3, as DNA: TGTGCCAGCAGCGCTACCCTTAGATCCGAGCAGTACTTC.

CDR3 sequence reads: CASTSGRINEQYF. The CDR3 DNA follows: TGTGCCAGCACAAGCGGGAGGATCAACGAGCAGTACTTC. The V and J genes are TRBV28 and TRBJ2-7, with 9 bases identical to TRBD2. V lost 7 bases and J lost 5; bases outside the gene matches: 6. Germline V lookup: CDR1 MDHEN, CDR2 SYDVKM. CDR3 length: 13 amino acids.

In this sample, this clonotype turned up many times. This sequence joins TRBV28 and TRBJ2-1; possibly TRBD1 for D (6 bases). The CDR3 runs 16 residues. Germline CDR1 and CDR2: MDHEN and SYDVKM. Deletions cut 5 bases from V and 0 bases from J, with 14 bases between. Here the CDR3 DNA reads TGTGCCAGCAGTCCCCCCAGGGGCCGCTCCTACAATGAGCAGTTCTTC. Translated, it gives CASSPPRGRSYNEQFF.

The chain uses TRBV7-9 and TRBJ2-6; D is ambiguous. This CDR3 has 16 amino acids. V gave up 5 bases and J gave up 0 bases, with 11 bases separating them. Germline assignment: CDR1 SEHNR and CDR2 FQNEAQ (reference sequence). The DNA of the CDR3 is TGTGCCAGCAGCAAACGTAGGGCCTCTGGGGCCAACGTCCTGACTTTC. Translating it yields CASSKRRASGANVLTF.

Many counts were recorded for this clonotype. This sequence joins TRBV2 and TRBJ1-2, with a possible D match to TRBD1 (5 bases). This CDR3 spans 13 amino acids. Trimming cost V 3 bases and J 5 bases, with 10 bases left between them. Germline-derived CDR1 and CDR2 are SNHLY and FYNNEI. The CDR3 DNA reads as TGTGCCAGCAGTGAGGGGCTAGGGTATGGCTACACCTTC. Protein product: CASSEGLGYGYTF.

This clonotype has at least ten counts. V gene TRBV2 combines with J gene TRBJ1-1; no reliable D call. V lost 3 bases and J lost 0, with 5 bases in between. Germline CDR1 is SNHLY and CDR2 is FYNNEI. The CDR3 is 13 amino acids. The CDR3 loop is CASSDLMNTEAFF. CDR3 coding DNA: TGTGCCAGCAGTGACTTGATGAACACTGAAGCTTTCTTT.

This clonotype was seen repeatedly, ten times or more. This chain uses TRBV28 with TRBJ2-7; D not resolved. Germline-derived CDR1 and CDR2 are MDHEN and SYDVKM. The V gene lost 4 bases and the J gene lost 4 bases, with 5 bases spanning the gap. The CDR3 has 11 residues. CDR3 nucleotides: TGTGCCAGCAGTTCCAGGTACGAGCAGTACTTC. Translation: CASSSRYEQYF.

This clonotype occurred many times. The chain carries TRBV30 and TRBJ1-2; 8 nucleotides line up with TRBD1. CDR1 and CDR2 from the germline V gene are GTSNPN and SVGIG (reference sequence). The CDR3 runs 15 residues. The J segment lost 8 bases and the V segment lost 4 bases, leaving 15 bases of the junction unmatched. DNA for the CDR3: TGTGCCTGGACTCACCCGAGGACAGGGATACTAGGCTACACCTTC. Encoded protein: CAWTHPRTGILGYTF.

This clonotype was seen repeatedly, ten times or more. The chain uses TRBV11-2 and TRBJ2-1; D call uncertain. CDR3 length: 12 amino acids. Between the trimmed V and J ends, which lost 3 bases and 6 bases, there was a span of 6 bases. CDR1 and CDR2 (germline): SGHAT, FQNNGV. The chain's CDR3 is CASSFTGNEQFF. In DNA form, the CDR3 reads TGTGCCAGCAGCTTTACTGGCAATGAGCAGTTCTTC.

In its sample, this clonotype was seen a few times. This chain connects TRBV20-1 to TRBJ2-6; D gene uncertain. V lost 5 bases and J lost 4, with 18 bases in between. The CDR3 length is 16 residues. Germline loops: CDR1 DFQATT, CDR2 SNEGSKA (reference sequence). The DNA of the CDR3 is TGCAGTGCTTCCACCAGACTGAAGACCGGGGCCAACGTCCTGACTTTC. This gives the protein CSASTRLKTGANVLTF.

V is TRBV29-1 and J is TRBJ2-5, with TRBD1 matching over 10 bases. V shed 8 bases, J shed 5 bases, and the junction held 2 bases outside the gene matches. Germline loops: CDR1 SQVTM, CDR2 ANQGSEA. This CDR3 has 11 amino acids. As DNA, the CDR3 is TGCAGCCTGGACAGGGGGGAGACCCAGTACTTC. Residues: CSLDRGETQYF.

This clonotype was picked up a small number of times. The V call is TRBV28, the J call TRBJ2-7; tentative D call: TRBD1 (6 bases). V shed 3 bases and J shed 0 bases, with 15 bases lying between them. CDR1 is MDHEN and CDR2 is SYDVKM in the germline V gene. The CDR3 is 16 residues long. In DNA form, the CDR3 reads TGTGCCAGCAGTTTGCCTCCGGGACACTACTCCTACGAGCAGTACTTC. This gives the protein CASSLPPGHYSYEQYF.

This clonotype was observed at least ten times. This chain uses TRBV30 with TRBJ2-7; D is undetermined. CDR1 is GTSNPN, CDR2 SVGIG, per germline (reference sequence). V shed 1 base and J shed 0 bases, with 7 bases lying between them. This CDR3 contains 13 residues. The CDR3 DNA follows: TGTGCCTGGAGTGGGGGTAGCTCCTACGAGCAGTACTTC. It encodes CAWSGGSSYEQYF.

This clonotype was observed a few times. This rearrangement joins TRBV7-9 to TRBJ2-4, with D uncertain. The CDR3 length is 13 residues. Germline assignment: CDR1 SEHNR and CDR2 FQNEAQ (reference sequence). The ends were cut back, 5 bases at V and 0 bases at J, with 5 bases in the middle. The CDR3 nucleotides are TGTGCCAGCAGCCCCCTAGCCAAAAACATTCAGTACTTC. Its translation: CASSPLAKNIQYF.

This chain links TRBV27 with TRBJ2-7, with TRBD2 as a possible D gene (6 bases). V dropped 4 bases and J dropped 5 bases, with 27 bases sitting between them. The germline V gene has CDR1 MNHEY and CDR2 SMNVEV (reference sequence). This CDR3 is 18 amino acids long. The CDR3 loop reads CASSSGWDSEFGYNEQYF. The CDR3 DNA reads TGTGCCAGCAGTTCGGGCTGGGACTCCGAGTTTGGCTACAACGAGCAGTACTTC.

In this sample, this clonotype turned up a few times. The V gene is TRBV12-3 or TRBV12-4, the J gene TRBJ2-7; perhaps TRBD2 as D (6 bases). The length of the CDR3 is 15 residues. The V and J ends lost 3 bases and 0 bases respectively, with 12 bases between them. CDR3 bases: TGTGCCAGCAGTTTGAGACTAGGCGTCTCCTACGAGCAGTACTTC. Protein sequence: CASSLRLGVSYEQYF.

This chain uses TRBV18 with TRBJ2-1, with 7 positions matching TRBD2. V was clipped by 1 base and J by 9 bases; unmatched bases: 9. The CDR3 length is 15 residues. From germline, CDR1 is KGHSH and CDR2 LQKENI. Here the CDR3 DNA reads TGTGCCAGCTCACCACGAGGGGAGGGGAAAGGTGAGCAGTTCTTC. Amino acid sequence: CASSPRGEGKGEQFF.

V and J are TRBV4-1 and TRBJ1-4, with 7 bases identical to TRBD1. Trimming cost V 4 bases and J 0 bases; bases outside gene matches: 5. Per the germline V gene, CDR1 is MGHRA and CDR2 is YSYEKL. The CDR3 spans 16 residues. The CDR3 sequence is CASSPLTGATNEKLFF. CDR3 nucleotide sequence: TGCGCCAGCAGCCCGCTCACAGGGGCAACTAATGAAAAACTGTTTTTT.

V and J are TRBV5-6 and TRBJ1-5; TRBD1 might be the D (5 bases). V gave up 3 bases and J gave up 6 bases, with 19 bases separating them. Germline V gene lookup returns CDR1 SGHDT and CDR2 YYEEEE. This CDR3 has 16 residues. CDR3 protein: CASSSIGQGRSQPQHF. The CDR3 nucleotides are TGTGCCAGCAGCTCCATCGGGCAGGGAAGGAGTCAGCCCCAGCATTTT.

This clonotype was seen a handful of times. V usage is TRBV6-1 and J usage is TRBJ1-6; D may be TRBD1 (5 bases). Trimming removed 2 bases from V and 8 bases from J, with 10 bases in between. The CDR3 totals 14 residues. Germline CDR1 is MNHNS and CDR2 is SASEGT. CDR3 loop: CASSETGRDSPLHF. The CDR3 bases are TGTGCCAGCAGTGAAACAGGAAGAGATTCACCCCTCCACTTT.